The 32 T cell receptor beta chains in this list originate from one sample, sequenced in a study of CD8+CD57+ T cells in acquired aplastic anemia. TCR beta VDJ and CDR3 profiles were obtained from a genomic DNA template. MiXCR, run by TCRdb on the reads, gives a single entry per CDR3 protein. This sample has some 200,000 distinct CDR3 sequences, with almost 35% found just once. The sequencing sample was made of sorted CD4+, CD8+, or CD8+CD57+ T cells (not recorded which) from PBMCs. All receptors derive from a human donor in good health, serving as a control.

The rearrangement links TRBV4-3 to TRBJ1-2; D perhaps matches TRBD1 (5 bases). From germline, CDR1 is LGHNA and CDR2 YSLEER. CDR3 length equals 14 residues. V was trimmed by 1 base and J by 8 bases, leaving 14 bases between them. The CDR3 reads CASSQVIAGRGYTF. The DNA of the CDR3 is TGCGCCAGCAGCCAAGTGATCGCAGGGAGAGGCTACACCTTC.

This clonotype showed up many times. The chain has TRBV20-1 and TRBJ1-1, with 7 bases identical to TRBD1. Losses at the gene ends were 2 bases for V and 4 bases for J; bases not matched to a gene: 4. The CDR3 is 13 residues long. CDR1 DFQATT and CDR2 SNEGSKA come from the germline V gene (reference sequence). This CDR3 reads CSARPDRATEAFF. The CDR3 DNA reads TGCAGTGCTAGACCTGACAGGGCCACTGAAGCTTTCTTT.

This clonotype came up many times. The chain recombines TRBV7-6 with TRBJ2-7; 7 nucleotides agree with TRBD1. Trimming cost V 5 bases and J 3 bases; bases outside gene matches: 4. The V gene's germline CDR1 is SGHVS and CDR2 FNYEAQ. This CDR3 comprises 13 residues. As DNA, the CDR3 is TGTGCCAGCAGCCAGGGACAGTTCTACGAGCAGTACTTC. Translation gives CASSQGQFYEQYF.

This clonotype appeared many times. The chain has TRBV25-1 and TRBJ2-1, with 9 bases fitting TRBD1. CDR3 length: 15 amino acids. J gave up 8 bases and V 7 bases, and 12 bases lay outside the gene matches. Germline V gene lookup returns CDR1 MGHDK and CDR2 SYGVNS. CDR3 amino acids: CASIPNRGHFDEQFF. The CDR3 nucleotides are TGTGCCAGCATCCCGAACAGGGGGCATTTCGATGAGCAGTTCTTC.

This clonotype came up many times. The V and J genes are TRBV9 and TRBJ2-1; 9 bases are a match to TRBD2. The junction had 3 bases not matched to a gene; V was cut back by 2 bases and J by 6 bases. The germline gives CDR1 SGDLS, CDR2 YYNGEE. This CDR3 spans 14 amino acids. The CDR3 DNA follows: TGTGCCAGCAGCGTTGGACTAGCGTTCAATGAGCAGTTCTTC. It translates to CASSVGLAFNEQFF.

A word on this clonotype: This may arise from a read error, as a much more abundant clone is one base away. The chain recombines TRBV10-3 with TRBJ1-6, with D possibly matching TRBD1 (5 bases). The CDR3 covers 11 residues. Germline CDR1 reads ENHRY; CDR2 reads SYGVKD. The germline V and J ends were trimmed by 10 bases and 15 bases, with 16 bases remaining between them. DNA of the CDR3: TGTGCCAGCAGGGTGGCGGGTCGCCTCCACTTT. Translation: CASRVAGRLHF.

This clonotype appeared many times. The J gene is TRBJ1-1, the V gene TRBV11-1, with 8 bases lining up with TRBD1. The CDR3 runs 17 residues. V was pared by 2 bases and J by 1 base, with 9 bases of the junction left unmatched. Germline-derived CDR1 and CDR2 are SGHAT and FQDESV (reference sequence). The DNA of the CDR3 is TGTGCCAGCAGCTTAAAGTGGACAGGGACCCCGAACACTGAAGCTTTCTTT. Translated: CASSLKWTGTPNTEAFF.

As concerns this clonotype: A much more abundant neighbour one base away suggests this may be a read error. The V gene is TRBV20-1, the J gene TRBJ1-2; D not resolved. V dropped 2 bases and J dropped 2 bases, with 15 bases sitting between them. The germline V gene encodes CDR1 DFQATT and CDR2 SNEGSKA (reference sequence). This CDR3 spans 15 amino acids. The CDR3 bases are TGCAGTGCTAGAAGGAGCGGCATAACCAACTATGGCTACACCTTC. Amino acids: CSARRSGITNYGYTF.

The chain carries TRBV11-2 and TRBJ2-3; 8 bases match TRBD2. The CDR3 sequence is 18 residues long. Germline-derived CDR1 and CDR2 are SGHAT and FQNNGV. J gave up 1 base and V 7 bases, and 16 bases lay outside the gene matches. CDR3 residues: CASTHASGSAWGTDTQYF. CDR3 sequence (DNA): TGTGCCAGCACCCACGCCAGCGGGAGCGCATGGGGCACAGATACGCAGTATTTT.

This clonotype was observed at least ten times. The CDR3 nucleotides read TGTGCCAGCAGTCTTCACTCTGGAAACACCATATATTTT. Translation gives CASSLHSGNTIYF. V and J are TRBV2 and TRBJ1-3; D gene ambiguous. The CDR3 extends over 13 amino acids. V gave up 5 bases and J gave up 0 bases, with 5 bases separating them. Germline V CDR1 and CDR2: SNHLY, FYNNEI. The entire variable domain, with the rest obtained from reference TRBV2 and TRBJ1-3, is as follows: EPEVTQTPSHQVTQMGQEVILRCVPISNHLYFYWYRQILGQKVEFLVSFYNNEISEKSEIFDDQFSVERPDGSNFTLKIRSTKLEDSAMYFCASSLHSGNTIYFGEGSWLTVV.

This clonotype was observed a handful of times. In DNA form, the CDR3 reads TGTGCCAGCAGTGACTTAGGCAGCGCTGAAGCTTTCTTT. Residues: CASSDLGSAEAFF. The chain has TRBV6-1 and TRBJ1-1; no clear D. With 3 bases removed from V and 6 bases from J, the gap between germline ends came to 11 bases. The germline gives CDR1 MNHNS, CDR2 SASEGT. The CDR3 has 13 amino acids.

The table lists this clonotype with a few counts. Here the CDR3 reads CASSQRRTAHNSPLHF. DNA for the CDR3: TGTGCCAGCAGCCAGAGAAGGACAGCCCATAATTCACCCCTCCACTTT. The chain combines TRBV3-1 with TRBJ1-6, with D perhaps TRBD1 (6 bases). This CDR3 is 16 amino acids long. With 3 bases removed from V and 5 bases from J, the gap between germline ends came to 14 bases. Germline CDR1 LGHDT, CDR2 YNNKEL (reference sequence).

The chain's CDR3 is CASSAQRDRVYEQYF. Here the CDR3 DNA reads TGCGCCAGCAGCGCCCAGCGGGACAGGGTCTACGAGCAGTACTTC. V is TRBV5-1 and J is TRBJ2-7, with 9 bases identical to TRBD1. This CDR3 region has 15 residues. V lost 4 bases to trimming and J lost 3 bases; unmatched junction nucleotides: 8. The V gene's germline CDR1 is SGHRS and CDR2 YFSETQ.

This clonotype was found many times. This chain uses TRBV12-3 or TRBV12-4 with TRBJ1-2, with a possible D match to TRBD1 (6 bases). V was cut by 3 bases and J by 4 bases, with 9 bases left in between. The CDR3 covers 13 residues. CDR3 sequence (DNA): TGTGCCAGCAGTTTTCCGGACAGCTATGGCTACACCTTC. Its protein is CASSFPDSYGYTF.

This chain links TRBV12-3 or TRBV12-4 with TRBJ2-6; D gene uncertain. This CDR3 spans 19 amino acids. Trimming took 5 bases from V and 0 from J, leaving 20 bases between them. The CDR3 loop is CASSRRPQALPSGANVLTF. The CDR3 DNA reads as TGTGCCAGCAGTCGACGTCCTCAGGCCCTTCCCTCTGGGGCCAACGTCCTGACTTTC.

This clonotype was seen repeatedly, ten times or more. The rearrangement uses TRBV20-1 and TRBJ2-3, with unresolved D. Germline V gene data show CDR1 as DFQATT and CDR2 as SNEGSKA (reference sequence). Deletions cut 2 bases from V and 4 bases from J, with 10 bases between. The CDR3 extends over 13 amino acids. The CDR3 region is CSARQTGSDTQYF. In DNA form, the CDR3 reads TGCAGTGCTAGACAGACCGGCTCAGATACGCAGTATTTT.

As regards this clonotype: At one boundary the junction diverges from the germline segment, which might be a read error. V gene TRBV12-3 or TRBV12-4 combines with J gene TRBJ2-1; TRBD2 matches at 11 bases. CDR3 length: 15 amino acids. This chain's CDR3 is CASSFVLAGAYEQLF. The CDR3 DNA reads TGTGCCAGCAGTTTTGTACTAGCGGGAGCTTATGAGCAGCTCTTC.

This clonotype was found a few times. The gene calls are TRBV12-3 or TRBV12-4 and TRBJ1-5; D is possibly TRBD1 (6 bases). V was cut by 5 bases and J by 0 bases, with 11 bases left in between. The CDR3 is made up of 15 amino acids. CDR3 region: CASSGGGYSNQPQHF. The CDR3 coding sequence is TGTGCCAGCAGTGGGGGCGGATATAGCAATCAGCCCCAGCATTTT.

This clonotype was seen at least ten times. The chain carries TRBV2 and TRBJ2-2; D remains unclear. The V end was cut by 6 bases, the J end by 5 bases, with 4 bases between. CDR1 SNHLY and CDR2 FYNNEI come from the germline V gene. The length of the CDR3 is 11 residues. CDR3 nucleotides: TGTGCCAGCAGAGTAACCGGGGAGCTGTTTTTT. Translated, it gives CASRVTGELFF.

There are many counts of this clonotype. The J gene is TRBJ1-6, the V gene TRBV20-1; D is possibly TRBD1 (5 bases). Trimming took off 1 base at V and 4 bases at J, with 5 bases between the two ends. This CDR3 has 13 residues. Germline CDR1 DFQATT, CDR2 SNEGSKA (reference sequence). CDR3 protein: CSARGQYNSPLHF. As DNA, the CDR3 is TGCAGTGCTAGAGGACAGTATAATTCACCCCTCCACTTT.

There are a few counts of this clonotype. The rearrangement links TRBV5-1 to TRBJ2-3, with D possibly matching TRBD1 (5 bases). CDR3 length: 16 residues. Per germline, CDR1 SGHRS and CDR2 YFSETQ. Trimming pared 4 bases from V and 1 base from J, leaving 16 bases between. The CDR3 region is CASSKLQGSGTDTQYF. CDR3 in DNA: TGCGCCAGCAGCAAACTTCAGGGTTCGGGCACAGATACGCAGTATTTT.

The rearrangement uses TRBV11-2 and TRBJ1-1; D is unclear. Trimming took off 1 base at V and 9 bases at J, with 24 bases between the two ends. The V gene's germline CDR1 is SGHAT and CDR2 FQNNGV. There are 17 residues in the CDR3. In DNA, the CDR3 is TGTGCCAGCAGCTTAGGTATAGGAGTGGTGAGCTCCCCAAAAGCTTTCTTT. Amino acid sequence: CASSLGIGVVSSPKAFF.

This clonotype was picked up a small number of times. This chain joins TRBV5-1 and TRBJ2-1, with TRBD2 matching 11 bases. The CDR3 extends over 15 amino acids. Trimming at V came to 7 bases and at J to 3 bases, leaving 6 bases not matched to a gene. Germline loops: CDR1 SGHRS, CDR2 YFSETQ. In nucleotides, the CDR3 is TGCGCCAGCGGGAAGGGACTAGCGGACTACAATGAGCAGTTCTTC. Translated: CASGKGLADYNEQFF. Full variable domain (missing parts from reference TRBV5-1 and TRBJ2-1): KAGVTQTPRYLIKTRGQQVTLSCSPISGHRSVSWYQQTPGQGLQFLFEYFSETQRNKGNFPGRFSGRQFSNSRSEMNVSTLELGDSALYLCASGKGLADYNEQFFGPGTRLTVL.

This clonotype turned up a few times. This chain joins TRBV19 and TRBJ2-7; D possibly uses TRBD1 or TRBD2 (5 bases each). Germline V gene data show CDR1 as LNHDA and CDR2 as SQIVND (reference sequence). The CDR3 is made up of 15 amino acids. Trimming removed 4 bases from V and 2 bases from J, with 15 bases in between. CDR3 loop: CASSTPKGTTYEQYF. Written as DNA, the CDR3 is TGTGCCAGTAGTACACCGAAAGGGACGACCTACGAGCAGTACTTC.

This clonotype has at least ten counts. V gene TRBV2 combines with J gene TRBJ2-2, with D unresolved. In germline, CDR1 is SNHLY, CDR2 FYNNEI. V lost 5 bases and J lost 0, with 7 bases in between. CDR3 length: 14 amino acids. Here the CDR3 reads CASSRRANTGELFF. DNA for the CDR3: TGTGCCAGCAGTCGTAGGGCGAACACCGGGGAGCTGTTTTTT.

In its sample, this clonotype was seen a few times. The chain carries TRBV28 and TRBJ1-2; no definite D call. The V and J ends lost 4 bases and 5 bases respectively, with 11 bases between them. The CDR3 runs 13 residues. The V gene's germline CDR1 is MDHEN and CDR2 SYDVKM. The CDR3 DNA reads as TGTGCCAGCAGTTCGCTCGACCTTTATGGCTACACCTTC. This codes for CASSSLDLYGYTF.

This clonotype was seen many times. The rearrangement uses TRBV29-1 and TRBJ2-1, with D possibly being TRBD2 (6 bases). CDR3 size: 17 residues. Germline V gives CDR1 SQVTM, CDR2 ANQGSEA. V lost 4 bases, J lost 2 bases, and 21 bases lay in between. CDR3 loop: CSVVSRRDRTAYNEQFF. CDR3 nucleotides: TGCAGCGTTGTAAGTCGGCGGGACCGTACGGCCTACAATGAGCAGTTCTTC.

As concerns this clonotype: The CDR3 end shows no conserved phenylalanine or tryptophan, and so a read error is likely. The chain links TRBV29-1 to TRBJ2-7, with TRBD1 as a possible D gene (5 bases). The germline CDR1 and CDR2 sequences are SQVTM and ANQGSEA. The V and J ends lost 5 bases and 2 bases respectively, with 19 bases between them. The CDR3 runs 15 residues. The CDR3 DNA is TGCAGCGTTACATCTGAGCCAGGGATCCCCTACGAGCAGTACCTC. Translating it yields CSVTSEPGIPYEQYL.

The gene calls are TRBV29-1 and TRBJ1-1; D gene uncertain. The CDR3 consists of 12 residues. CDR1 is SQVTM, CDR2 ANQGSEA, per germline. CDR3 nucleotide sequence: TGCAGTTTGGCGCTGCCGAACACTGAAGCTTTCTTT. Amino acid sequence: CSLALPNTEAFF.

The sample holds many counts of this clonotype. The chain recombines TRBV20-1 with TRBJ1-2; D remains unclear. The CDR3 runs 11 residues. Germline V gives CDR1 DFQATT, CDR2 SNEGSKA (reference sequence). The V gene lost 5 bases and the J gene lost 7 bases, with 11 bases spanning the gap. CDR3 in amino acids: CSASRGGGYTF. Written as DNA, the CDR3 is TGCAGTGCTTCCCGCGGTGGTGGCTACACCTTC.

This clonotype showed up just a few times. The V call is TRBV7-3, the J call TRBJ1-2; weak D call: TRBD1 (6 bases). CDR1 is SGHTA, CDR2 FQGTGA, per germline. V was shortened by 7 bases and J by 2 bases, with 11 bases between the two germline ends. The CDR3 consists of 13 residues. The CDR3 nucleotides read TGTGCCAGCACCCTAACAGGGAACTATGGCTACACCTTC. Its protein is CASTLTGNYGYTF.

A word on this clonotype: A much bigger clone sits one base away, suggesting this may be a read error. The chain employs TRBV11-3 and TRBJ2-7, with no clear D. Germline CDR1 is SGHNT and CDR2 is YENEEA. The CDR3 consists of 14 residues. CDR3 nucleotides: TGTGCCAGCAGCTTATCGGCAGCCTCCCACGAGCAGTACTTC. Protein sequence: CASSLSAASHEQYF.